This TCR beta chain comes out of a study of cytomegalovirus exposure and HLA in healthy donors (dated by TCRdb to the late 2010s). General notes on the study: According to an earlier analysis of a few hundred of the donors, roughly 180 million T cells yielded roughly 100 million unique TCR beta sequences and more than 250 Gb of sequence data. An early release that covered roughly 600 HLA-typed donors contained approximately 320 gigabases of sequencing data and tens of millions of unique TCR sequences. The genetic ancestry cluster associated with self-reported Caucasian donors included over 80% of the roughly 410 genotyped donors. The study was designed to test whether signatures of past pathogen exposure could be identified by cataloging public T cell receptors. Using immunosequencing, the study profiled T cell repertoires from 640 or so subjects and related those repertoires to cytomegalovirus serostatus. A separate validation cohort of about 110 different subjects was used in addition to the roughly 700-subject first cohort. To predict cytomegalovirus infection status, the study brought together high-throughput TCR immunosequencing, statistical association of individual TCRs with disease status, and machine learning. A later analysis re-analyzed previously published TCR beta repertoires from approximately 670 donors and added high-resolution HLA genotyping to study TCR occurrence patterns. The later analysis used no new phenotypic data to find candidate immune exposures, relying instead on TCR beta sequences and their occurrence across donors. An earlier analysis of some 500 of the donors applied high-throughput TCR beta sequencing to assess whether each TCR beta V gene segment acted as functional or pseudogenic. Donor age, sex, ethnicity and CMV serostatus were collected together with the repertoire data. Genome-wide SNP genotypes for about 65% of the roughly 700 donors were used in a later genetic analysis, which treated that subset as a discovery cohort. Every discovery cohort repertoire had been produced on one sequencing platform. Both class I and class II loci were covered by HLA typing, at four-digit resolution. Typing coverage varied by locus: roughly 620-640 donors for A, B, C, DRB1 and DQB1; roughly 520 for DQA1; 606 for DPA1; some 470 for DPB1. Roughly 5 DR-DQ haplotypes were treated as single units for association and clustering because of strong linkage in the cohort. Among a few hundred genotyped donors of the cohort, an average of around 240,000 unique TCR beta nucleotide sequences were sequenced per donor, approximately 20% of them non-productive.

Libraries came from the immunoSEQ multiplex PCR assay. A mixture of 60 forward primers for TCR Vbeta segments and 13 reverse primers for TCR Jbeta segments was used in the multiplex PCR. A multiplex PCR assay on genomic DNA amplified the CDR3 region of rearranged TCR beta genes. On the Illumina HiSeq System, the amplified TCR beta libraries were sequenced as 87-base-pair reads. The authors' analysis ran thus. In a later analysis, 70 million to 95 million unique TCR beta chains were counted across the 690 or so repertoires, and some 10 million of these chains were shared by at least two donors. Raw reads were error-corrected and collapsed into unique sequences by a nearest-neighbor algorithm in which closely related sequences were merged to remove PCR and sequencing errors. Alignment of CDR3 sequences to IMGT reference sequences was used to assign V, D and J gene segments. Each retained sequence needed at least a six-nucleotide match to both a V gene segment and a J gene segment. A rearrangement was called productive if the CDR3 had no stop codons and remained in frame with V and J, and every other rearrangement was called non-productive. Following IMGT convention, CDR3 was defined as the stretch from the second conserved V-encoded cysteine to the conserved J-encoded phenylalanine. The earlier analysis of roughly 590 of the donors excluded sequences that lacked an unambiguous match to a single V gene segment. In an earlier analysis of 500 to 750 of the donors, V segments were called functional above 56.7% productive rearrangements and were called segregating when the between-donor standard deviation exceeded 5%. A statistical classification framework was built for diagnosing cytomegalovirus status from the catalog of TCR beta chain sequences. In a later analysis, TCR nucleotide sequences were compared against IMGT/GENE-DB human TR gene sequences so that V and J genes could be assigned. A later analysis assigned CDR3 sequences and most-parsimonious VDJ recombination scenarios with the TCRdist pipeline. In a later analysis, each TCR beta chain was defined by its CDR3 amino acid sequence together with its V-gene family, and reads lacking a unique V-gene family were excluded. In a later analysis, nearly 600 highly shared, low-generation-probability nucleotide sequences were removed to address suspected cross-contamination and a sequencing artifact. For each public chain, a later analysis derived a clonal expansion index from normalized ranks of inferred template counts within each repertoire. Generation probabilities in a later analysis came from a VDJ recombination model fitted to out-of-frame rearrangements, and those results were checked against IGoR. Hypergeometric tests were used in a later analysis to score TCR-TCR, TCR-HLA and TCR-CMV co-occurrence, with a repertoire-size bias correction applied to the TCR pairs. In a later analysis, false discovery rates were estimated by permuting HLA or CMV assignments 20 times. In a later analysis, co-occurring TCRs were grouped using DBSCAN, with TCRdist sequence similarity added in when clustering inside HLA-allele-positive subsets. Co-occurrence clustering excluded repertoires with fewer than 30,000 or more than 120,000 public chains, plus five with anomalous nucleotide sharing. TCRdb stores this immuneACCESS table with in-frame sequences only. Part of the clones is absent; in the studies checked, under half of the shortfall reflects unresolved V genes, and no reason is known for the rest. Clonal size and the V and J genes are those of that table, whereas D and trimming came from the DNA. The sample has roughly 120,000 clones on record, 81% of them singletons. Less than 2.5% of the sample rests with the top ten.

Broad study findings and their caveats: Because counts were too low, roughly 17 rarely observed V segments, including chromosome 9 orphons, were left out of the earlier analysis of 500 to 650 of the donors. The 87-base-pair reads could not distinguish some IMGT-functional V segments, including TRBV6-2 and TRBV6-3, so those segments were excluded. In an earlier analysis of some 550 of the donors, most TCR beta V segments were observed in productive rearrangements about 90% or about 30% of the time, broadly matching IMGT annotations. A total of about 180 TCR beta chains were listed by the study as associated with cytomegalovirus. A cluster of highly shared sequence variants was judged likely to be a technical artifact of the sequencing pipeline. Because some donors lacked HLA typing at each locus, the association tests relied only on the typed subset. For the cohort, immune exposure information was limited to CMV serostatus. Specific HLA alleles were associated with roughly 16,000 TCR beta sequences at a false discovery rate of 0.05 in a later analysis. When HLA alleles, especially DR and DQ, strongly co-occurred, attributing TCR associations to individual alleles was difficult. While some public TCRs were present in many individuals, most TCR sequences turned up only very rarely across donors. According to the authors, the approach could potentially be generalized to other disease states and immunological phenotypes. A further reported finding was that TCR beta sequences accurately predicted the HLA-A and HLA-B alleles for most subjects in the first cohort. Presence/absence analyses assumed roughly uniform sequencing depth across donors, an assumption that may not hold. In a later analysis, HLA-associated TCR beta chains showed more clonal expansion and lower generation probabilities than non-associated chains that were equally common. In vitro tests confirmed that three of the cytomegalovirus-associated TCR beta chains recognize cytomegalovirus antigens. According to a later analysis, most CMV-associated TCR beta chains appeared to be HLA-restricted, and the HLA associations seemed to be driven largely by CMV exposure. In both the original and validation cohorts, the classifier was reported to diagnose cytomegalovirus status with high specificity and sensitivity. In a later genetic analysis, fewer N-insertions in productive TCRs were reported among donors in an Asian-associated ancestry cluster than the roughly 700-donor mean. Correlated functional status among segregating V segments might be attributable to linkage disequilibrium, but an unknown experimental factor could not be ruled out. In a later analysis, TCR association rates were found to vary across HLA loci, with the most associated TCRs seen for DRB1 alleles and the fewest for HLA-C alleles. A later analysis reported that several top co-occurrence clusters appeared linked to parvovirus B19, influenza, CMV and Epstein-Barr virus. In a later genetic analysis, a missense DCLRE1C variant was associated with V-gene and J-gene trimming of TCR beta chains, and the association was replicated in an independent cohort. This cohort had only TCR beta chains sequenced, and the lack of alpha or paired-chain data limited which features could be detected.

The trim is 2 bases for V and 3 bases for J, with a gap of 9 bases between the germline ends. CDR1 and CDR2 are drawn from the germline V gene (reference sequence): SGHNT, YYREEE. Inclusive of the bounding cysteine and phenylalanine, the CDR3 is 13 residues long. Here the CDR3 DNA is all that survives: 39 bases in frame from base 1. The cohort was made up of hundreds of healthy bone marrow donors. At the time of sampling, all cohort members were nominally healthy, though unrecorded immune exposures were likely present. The donor was CMV seronegative and belonged to the group of 350 to 400 seronegative cohort members. Each donor provided a peripheral blood sample, and peripheral blood mononuclear cells were used for TCR beta sequencing. The Qiagen DNeasy Blood Extraction Kit was used to extract genomic DNA from the blood cell samples. This clone turned up a few times. The specificity of this receptor is unknown. No qualities accompany the bases; no much larger clone lies one base away.

This clonotype was obtained from a woman between 35 and 50 years old in good health and CMV-seronegative. The sequencing input was PBMCs. The chain was built from TRBV5-4 and TRBJ2-7; the D segment cannot be called with confidence. At the DNA level, the sequence is TGTGCCAGCAGCTTTGGGCGAAACTACGAGCAGTACTTC. Protein translation: CASSFGRNYEQYF.